These T cell receptor beta chains were read from a single sample in a study of shared clonotypes between healthy human individuals. Using immunoSEQ multiplex PCR, the repertoire was profiled, and TCRdb retains in-frame clones only, with some absent. The table has 1.6 million or so clones, roughly 98.5% seen once; the top ten hold around 0.33%. Sequencing used naive CD4+ T cells sorted from blood. Every receptor here comes from a man aged 30 to 39 in good health. Each CDR3 is given with its conserved first and last residue. The order of the fields is J gene, V gene, CDR3 protein.

>TRBJ1-5|TRBV6-1
CASSEALRWDRNNQPQHF
>TRBJ2-3|TRBV14
CASSQRPVSRFSTDTQYF
>TRBJ2-1|TRBV28
CASSPDGGGYNEQFF
>TRBJ2-3|TRBV2
CASSEGGYRVLSDTQYF
>TRBJ2-3|TRBV15
CATSRSTDTQYF
>TRBJ1-1|TRBV6-5
CASSPRGGGAEAFF
>TRBJ2-2|TRBV30
CAWKGPFQYTGELFF
>TRBJ2-5|TRBV21-1
CASSKEPGATQYF
>TRBJ2-7|TRBV5-1
CASSLDRAGYEQYF
>TRBJ2-1|TRBV10-2
CASSNGLASGNEQFF
>TRBJ2-7|TRBV18
CASSLPGQGAYEQYF
>TRBJ1-2|TRBV29-1
CSVGLGGVGGYTF
>TRBJ1-1|TRBV4-3
CASSHGGAGLNTEAFF
>TRBJ2-5|TRBV7-6
CASSLFEGLQETQYF
>TRBJ2-1|TRBV5-1
CASSFFPGNEQFF
>TRBJ1-2|TRBV20-1
CSAKTVYGYTF
>TRBJ1-1|TRBV7-8
CASSLWLGQMNTEAFF
>TRBJ1-2|TRBV27
CASSGHTGPQHDNYGYTF
>TRBJ2-5|TRBV7-2
CASSLERGGGTQYF
>TRBJ1-2|TRBV9
CASSVTGNEDYGYTF
>TRBJ2-1|TRBV4-2
CASSHGRHTEQFF
>TRBJ2-7|TRBV5-6
CASSFRLDPYEQYF
>TRBJ2-1|TRBV10-3
CAISELAGVYNEQFF
>TRBJ1-2|TRBV19
CASTPLLGDLGYTF
>TRBJ2-1|TRBV18
CASSPPVPSKDNEQFF
>TRBJ1-2|TRBV29-1
CSVVPLAPNYGYTF
>TRBJ1-1|TRBV21-1
CASSNSMYGTEAFF
>TRBJ1-2|TRBV18
CASQILDRGEDGYTF
>TRBJ2-2|TRBV6-6
CASSYSSPRVTGELFF
>TRBJ2-6|TRBV7-8
CASSLALADGANVLTF
>TRBJ2-1|TRBV7-3
CASSLMGGQDEQFF
>TRBJ2-1|TRBV19
CASSAGLAGDSEQFF
>TRBJ1-2|TRBV10-3
CAISESRTGNNYGYTF
>TRBJ2-5|TRBV6-6
CASSYGLAGGETQYF
>TRBJ1-2|TRBV27
CASSFTEGAPGYTF
>TRBJ2-3|TRBV7-2
CASSLSLGRADTQYF
>TRBJ1-1|TRBV5-1
CASSAETANTEAFF
>TRBJ2-1|TRBV7-9
CASSLVRISYNEQFF
>TRBJ2-3|TRBV4-1
CASSQKPWTSGGTDTQYF
>TRBJ1-2|TRBV7-8
CASSLAAGGQGGYTF
>TRBJ2-2|TRBV5-1
CASSFGLDNTGELFF